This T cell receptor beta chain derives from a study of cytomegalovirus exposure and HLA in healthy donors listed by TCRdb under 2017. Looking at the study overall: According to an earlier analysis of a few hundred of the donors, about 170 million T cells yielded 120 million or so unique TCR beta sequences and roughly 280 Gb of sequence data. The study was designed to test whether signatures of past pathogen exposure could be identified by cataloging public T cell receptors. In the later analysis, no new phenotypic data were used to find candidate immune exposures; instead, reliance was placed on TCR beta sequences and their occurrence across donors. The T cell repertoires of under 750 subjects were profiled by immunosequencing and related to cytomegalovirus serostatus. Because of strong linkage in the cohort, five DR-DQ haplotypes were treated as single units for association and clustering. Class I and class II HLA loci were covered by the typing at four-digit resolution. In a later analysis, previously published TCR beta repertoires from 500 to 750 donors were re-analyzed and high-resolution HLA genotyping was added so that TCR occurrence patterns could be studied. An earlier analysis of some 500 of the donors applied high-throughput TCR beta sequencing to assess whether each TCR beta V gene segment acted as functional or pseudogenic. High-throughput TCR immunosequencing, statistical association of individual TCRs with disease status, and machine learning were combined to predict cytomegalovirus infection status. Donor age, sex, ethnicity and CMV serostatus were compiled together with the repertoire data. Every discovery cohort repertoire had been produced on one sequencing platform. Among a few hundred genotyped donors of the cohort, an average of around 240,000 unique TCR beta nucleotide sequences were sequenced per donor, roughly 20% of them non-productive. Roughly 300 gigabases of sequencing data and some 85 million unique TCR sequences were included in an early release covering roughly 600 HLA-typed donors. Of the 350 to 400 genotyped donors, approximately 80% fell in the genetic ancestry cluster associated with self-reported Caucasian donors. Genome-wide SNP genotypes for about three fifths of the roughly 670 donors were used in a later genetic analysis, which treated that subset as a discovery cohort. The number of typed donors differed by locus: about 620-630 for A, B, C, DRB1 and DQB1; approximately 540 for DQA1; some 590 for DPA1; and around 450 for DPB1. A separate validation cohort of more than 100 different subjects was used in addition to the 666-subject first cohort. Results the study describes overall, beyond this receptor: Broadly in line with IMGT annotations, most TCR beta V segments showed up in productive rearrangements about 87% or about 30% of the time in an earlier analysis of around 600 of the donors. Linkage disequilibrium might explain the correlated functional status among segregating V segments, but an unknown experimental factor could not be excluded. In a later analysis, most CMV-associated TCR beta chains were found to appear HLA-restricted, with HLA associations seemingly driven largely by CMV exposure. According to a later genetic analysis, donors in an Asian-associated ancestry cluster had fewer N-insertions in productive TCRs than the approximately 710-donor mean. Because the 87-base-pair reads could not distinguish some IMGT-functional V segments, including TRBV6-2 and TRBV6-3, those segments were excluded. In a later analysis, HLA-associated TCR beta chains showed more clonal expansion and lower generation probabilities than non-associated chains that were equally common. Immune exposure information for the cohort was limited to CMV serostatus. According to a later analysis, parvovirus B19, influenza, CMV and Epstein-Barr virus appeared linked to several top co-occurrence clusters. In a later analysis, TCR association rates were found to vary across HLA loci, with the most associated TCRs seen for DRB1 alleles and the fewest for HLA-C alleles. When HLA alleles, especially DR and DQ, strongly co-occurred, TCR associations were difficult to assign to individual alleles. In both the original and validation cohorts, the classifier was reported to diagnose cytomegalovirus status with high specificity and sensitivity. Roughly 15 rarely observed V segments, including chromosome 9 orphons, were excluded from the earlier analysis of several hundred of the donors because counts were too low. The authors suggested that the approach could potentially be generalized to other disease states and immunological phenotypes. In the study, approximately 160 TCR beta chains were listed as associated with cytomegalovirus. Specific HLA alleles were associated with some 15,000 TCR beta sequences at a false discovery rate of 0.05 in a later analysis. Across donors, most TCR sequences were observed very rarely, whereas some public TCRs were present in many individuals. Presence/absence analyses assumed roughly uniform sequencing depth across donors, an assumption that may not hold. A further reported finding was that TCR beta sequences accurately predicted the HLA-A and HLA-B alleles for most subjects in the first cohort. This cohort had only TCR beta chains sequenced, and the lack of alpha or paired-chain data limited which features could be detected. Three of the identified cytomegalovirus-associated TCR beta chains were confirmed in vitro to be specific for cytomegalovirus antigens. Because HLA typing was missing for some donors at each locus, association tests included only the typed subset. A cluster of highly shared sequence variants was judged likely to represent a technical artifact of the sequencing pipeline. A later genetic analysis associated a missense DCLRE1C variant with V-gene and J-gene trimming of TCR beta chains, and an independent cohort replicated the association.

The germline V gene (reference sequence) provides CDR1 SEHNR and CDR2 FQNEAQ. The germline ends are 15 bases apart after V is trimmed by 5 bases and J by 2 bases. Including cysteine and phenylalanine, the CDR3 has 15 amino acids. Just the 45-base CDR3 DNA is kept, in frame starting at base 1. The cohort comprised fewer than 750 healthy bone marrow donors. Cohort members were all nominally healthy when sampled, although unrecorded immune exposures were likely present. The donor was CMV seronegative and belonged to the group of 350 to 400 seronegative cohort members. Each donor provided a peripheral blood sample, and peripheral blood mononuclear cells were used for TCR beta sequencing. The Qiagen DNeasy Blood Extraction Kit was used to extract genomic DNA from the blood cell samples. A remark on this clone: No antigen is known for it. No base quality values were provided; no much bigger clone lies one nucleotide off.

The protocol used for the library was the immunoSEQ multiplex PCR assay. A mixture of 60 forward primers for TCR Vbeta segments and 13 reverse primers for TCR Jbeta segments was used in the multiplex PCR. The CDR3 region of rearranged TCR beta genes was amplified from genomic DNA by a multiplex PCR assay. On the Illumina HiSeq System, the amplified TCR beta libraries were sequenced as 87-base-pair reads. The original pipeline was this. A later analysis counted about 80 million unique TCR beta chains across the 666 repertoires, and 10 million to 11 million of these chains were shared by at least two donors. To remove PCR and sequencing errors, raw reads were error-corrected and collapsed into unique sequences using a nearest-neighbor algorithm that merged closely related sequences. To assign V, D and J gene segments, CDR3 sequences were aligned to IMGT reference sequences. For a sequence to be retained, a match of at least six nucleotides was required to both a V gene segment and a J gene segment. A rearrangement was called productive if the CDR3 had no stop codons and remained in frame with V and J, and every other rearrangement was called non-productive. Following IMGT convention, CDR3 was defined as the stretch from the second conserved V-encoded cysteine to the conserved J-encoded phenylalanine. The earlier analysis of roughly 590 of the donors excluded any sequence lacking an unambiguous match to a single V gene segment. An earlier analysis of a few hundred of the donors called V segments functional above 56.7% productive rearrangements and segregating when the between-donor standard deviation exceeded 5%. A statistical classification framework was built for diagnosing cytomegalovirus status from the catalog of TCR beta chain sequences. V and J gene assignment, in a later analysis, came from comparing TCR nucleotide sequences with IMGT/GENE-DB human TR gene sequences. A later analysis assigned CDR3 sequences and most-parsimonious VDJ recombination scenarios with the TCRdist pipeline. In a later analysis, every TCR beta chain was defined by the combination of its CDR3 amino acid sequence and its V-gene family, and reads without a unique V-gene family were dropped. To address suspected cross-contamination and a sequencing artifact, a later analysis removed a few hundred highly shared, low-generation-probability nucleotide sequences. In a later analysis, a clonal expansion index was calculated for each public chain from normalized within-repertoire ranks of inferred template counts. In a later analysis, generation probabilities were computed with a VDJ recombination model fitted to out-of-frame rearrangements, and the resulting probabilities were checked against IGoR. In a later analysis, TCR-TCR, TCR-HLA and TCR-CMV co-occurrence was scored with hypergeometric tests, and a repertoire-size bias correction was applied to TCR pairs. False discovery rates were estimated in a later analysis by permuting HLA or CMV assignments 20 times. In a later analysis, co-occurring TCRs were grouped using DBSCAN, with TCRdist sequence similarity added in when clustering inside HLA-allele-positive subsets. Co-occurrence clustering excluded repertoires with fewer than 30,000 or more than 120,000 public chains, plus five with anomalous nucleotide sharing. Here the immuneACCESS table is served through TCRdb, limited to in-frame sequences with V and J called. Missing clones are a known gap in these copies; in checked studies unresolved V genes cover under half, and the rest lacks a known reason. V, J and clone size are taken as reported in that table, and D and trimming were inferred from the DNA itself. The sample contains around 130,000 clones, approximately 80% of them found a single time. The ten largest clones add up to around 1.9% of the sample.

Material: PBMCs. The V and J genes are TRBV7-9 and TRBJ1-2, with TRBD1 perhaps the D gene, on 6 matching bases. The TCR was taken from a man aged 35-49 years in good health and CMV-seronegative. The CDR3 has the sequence CASSLGGGVNYGYTF. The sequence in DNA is TGTGCCAGCAGCCTCGGAGGGGGGGTGAACTATGGCTACACCTTC.